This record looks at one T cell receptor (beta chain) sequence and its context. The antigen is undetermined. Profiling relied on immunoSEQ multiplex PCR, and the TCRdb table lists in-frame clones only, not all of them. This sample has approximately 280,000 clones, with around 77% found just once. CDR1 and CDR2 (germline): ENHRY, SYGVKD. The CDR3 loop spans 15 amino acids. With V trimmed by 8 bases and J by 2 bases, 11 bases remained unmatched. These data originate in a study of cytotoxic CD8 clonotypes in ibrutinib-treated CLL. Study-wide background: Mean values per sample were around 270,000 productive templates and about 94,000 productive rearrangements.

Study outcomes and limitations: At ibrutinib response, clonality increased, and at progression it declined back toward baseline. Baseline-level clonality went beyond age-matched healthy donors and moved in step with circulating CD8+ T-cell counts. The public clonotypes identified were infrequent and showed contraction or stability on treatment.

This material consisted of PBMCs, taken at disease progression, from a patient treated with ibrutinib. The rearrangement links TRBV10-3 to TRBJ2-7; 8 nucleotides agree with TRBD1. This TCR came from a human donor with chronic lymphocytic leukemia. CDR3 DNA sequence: TGTGCCATCGGCCCAGAGGACAGGGCGACCTACGAGCAGTACTTC. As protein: CAIGPEDRATYEQYF.